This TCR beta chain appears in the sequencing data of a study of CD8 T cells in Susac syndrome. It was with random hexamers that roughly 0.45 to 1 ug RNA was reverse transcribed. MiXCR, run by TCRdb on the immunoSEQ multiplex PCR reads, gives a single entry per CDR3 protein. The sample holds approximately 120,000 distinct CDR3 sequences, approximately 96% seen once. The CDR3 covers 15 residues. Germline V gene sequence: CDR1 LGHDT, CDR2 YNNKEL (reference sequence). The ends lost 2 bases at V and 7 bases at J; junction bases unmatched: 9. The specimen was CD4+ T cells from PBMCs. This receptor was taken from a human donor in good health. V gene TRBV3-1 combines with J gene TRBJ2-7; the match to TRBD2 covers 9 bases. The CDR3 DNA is TGTGCCAGCAGCCAACCGGGACTAGCTATGCGAGAGCAGTACTTC. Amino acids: CASSQPGLAMREQYF.